This TCR beta chain comes out of a study of blood T cell repertoires in COVID-19. The data were produced by immunoSEQ multiplex PCR, yet TCRdb's version contains in-frame clones alone and is incomplete. This sample has under 150,000 clones, with about 87% found just once. Germline V CDR1 and CDR2: SGHDT, YYEEEE. The CDR3 sequence is 17 residues long. The V end was cut by 3 bases, the J end by 5 bases, with 20 bases between. The sequenced sample consisted of PBMCs or T cells enriched from blood (not recorded which). This chain links TRBV5-6 with TRBJ2-2, with TRBD2 as a possible D gene (7 bases). The receptor comes from a man aged 45-65 years in a cohort exposed to, infected with or recovered from COVID-19 (not recorded which). CDR3 in amino acids: CASSSRGALRRTGELFF. The CDR3, as DNA: TGTGCCAGCAGCTCCCGGGGGGCGCTCCGGAGAACCGGGGAGCTGTTTTTT. The full variable domain, in which reference TRBV5-6 and TRBJ2-2 provide the parts outside the CDR3, is DAGVTQSPTHLIKTRGQQVTLRCSPKSGHDTVSWYQQALGQGPQFIFQYYEEEERQRGNFPDRFSGHQFPNYSSELNVNALLLGDSALYLCASSSRGALRRTGELFFGEGSRLTVL.